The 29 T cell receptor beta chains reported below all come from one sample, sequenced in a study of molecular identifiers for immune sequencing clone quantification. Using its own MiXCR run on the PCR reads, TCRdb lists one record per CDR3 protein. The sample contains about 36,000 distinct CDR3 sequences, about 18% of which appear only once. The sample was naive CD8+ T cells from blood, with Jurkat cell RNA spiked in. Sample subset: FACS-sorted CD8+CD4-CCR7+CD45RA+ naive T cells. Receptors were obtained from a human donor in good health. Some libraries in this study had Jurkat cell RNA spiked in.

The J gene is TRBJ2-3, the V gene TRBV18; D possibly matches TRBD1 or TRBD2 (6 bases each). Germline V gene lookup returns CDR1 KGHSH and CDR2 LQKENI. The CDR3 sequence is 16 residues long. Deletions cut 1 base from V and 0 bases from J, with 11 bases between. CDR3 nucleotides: TGTGCCAGCTCACCACTCCCGGGGGCTAGCACAGATACGCAGTATTTT. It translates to CASSPLPGASTDTQYF.

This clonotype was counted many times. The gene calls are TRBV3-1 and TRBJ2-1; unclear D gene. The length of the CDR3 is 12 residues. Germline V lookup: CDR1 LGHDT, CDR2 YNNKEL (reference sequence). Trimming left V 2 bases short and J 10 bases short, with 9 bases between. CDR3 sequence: CASSQITTEQFF. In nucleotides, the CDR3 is TGTGCCAGCAGCCAAATAACTACAGAGCAGTTCTTC.

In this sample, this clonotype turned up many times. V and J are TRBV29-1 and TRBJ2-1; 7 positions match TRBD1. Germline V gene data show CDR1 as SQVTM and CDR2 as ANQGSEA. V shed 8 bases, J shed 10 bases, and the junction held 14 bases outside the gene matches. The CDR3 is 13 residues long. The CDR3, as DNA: TGCAGCTTTCGGGACAGAAGTTCGGGGGAGCAGTTCTTC. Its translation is CSFRDRSSGEQFF.

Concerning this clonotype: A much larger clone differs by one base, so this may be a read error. Here the CDR3 reads CASSGTDLTGELFF. CDR3 DNA: TGTGCCAGCAGTGGGACAGACCTCACCGGGGAGCTGTTTTTT. This sequence joins TRBV9 and TRBJ2-2, with 7 bases aligning to TRBD1. Germline V CDR1 and CDR2: SGDLS, YYNGEE. The CDR3 has 14 residues. The J segment lost 4 bases and the V segment lost 5 bases, leaving 5 bases of the junction unmatched.

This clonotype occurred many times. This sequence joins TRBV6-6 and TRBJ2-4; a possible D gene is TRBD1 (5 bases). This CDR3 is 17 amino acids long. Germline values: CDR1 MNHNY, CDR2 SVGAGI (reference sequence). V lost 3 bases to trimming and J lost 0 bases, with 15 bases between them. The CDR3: CASSYSTAALAKNIQYF. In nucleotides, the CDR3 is TGTGCCAGCAGTTATTCGACAGCTGCTCTAGCCAAAAACATTCAGTACTTC.

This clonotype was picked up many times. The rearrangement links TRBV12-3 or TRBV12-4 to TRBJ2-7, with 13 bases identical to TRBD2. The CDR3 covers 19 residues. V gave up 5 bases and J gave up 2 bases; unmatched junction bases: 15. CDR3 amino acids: CASSPRTSGSQRGTYEQYF. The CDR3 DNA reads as TGTGCCAGCAGTCCACGGACTAGCGGGAGTCAGAGGGGCACCTACGAGCAGTACTTC.

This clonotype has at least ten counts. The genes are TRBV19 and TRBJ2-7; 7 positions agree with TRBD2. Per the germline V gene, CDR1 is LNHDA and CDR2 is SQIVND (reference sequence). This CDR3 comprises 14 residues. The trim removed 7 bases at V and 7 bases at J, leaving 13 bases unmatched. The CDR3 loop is CASTRGGGIGEQYF. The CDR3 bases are TGTGCCAGTACTCGCGGGGGAGGTATTGGTGAGCAGTACTTC.

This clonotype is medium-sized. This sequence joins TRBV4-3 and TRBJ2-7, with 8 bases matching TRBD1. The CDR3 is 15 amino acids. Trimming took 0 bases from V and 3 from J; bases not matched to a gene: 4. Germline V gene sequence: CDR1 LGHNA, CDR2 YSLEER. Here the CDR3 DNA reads TGCGCCAGCAGCCAAGATCAGGACAGGGTCTACGAGCAGTACTTC. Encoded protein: CASSQDQDRVYEQYF.

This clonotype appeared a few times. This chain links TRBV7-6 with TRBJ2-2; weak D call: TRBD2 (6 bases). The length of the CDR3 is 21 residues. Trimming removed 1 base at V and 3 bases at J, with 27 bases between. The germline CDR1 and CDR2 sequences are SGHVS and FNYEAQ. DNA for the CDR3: TGTGCCAGCAGCTTAGACGGTAGCGGTTTGGTATCCACCCCGGACACCGGGGAGCTGTTTTTT. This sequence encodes CASSLDGSGLVSTPDTGELFF.

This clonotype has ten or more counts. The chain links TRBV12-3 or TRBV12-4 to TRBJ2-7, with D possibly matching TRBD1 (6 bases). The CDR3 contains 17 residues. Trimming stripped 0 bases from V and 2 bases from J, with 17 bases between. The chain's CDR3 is CASSLAPHVTGTYEQYF. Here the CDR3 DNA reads TGTGCCAGCAGTTTAGCGCCACACGTGACAGGCACCTACGAGCAGTACTTC.

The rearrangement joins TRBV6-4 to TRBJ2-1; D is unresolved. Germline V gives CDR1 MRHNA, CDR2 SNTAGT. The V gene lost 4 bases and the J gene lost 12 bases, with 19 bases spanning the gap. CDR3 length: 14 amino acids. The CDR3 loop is CASSARTAPNLQFF. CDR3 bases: TGTGCCAGCAGTGCGCGGACGGCCCCGAACTTGCAGTTCTTC.

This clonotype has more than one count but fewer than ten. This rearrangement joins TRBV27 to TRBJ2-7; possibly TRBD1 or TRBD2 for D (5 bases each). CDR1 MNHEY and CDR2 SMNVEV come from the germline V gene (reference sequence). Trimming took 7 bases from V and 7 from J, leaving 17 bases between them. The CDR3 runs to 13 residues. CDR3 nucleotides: TGTGCCAGCAAGAGGGGTCGAGGGTCAGAGCAGTACTTC. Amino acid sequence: CASKRGRGSEQYF.

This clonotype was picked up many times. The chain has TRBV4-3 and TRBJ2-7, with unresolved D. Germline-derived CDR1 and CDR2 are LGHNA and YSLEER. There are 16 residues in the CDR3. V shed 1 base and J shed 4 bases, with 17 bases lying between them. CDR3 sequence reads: CASSQGGIQQGYEQYF. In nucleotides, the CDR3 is TGCGCCAGCAGCCAAGGAGGTATACAACAAGGGTACGAGCAGTACTTC.

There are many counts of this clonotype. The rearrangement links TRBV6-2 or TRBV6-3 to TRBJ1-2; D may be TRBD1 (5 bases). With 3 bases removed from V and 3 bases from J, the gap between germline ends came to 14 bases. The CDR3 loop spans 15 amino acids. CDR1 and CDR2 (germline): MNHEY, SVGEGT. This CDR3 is CASSYRGFLDYGYTF. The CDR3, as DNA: TGTGCCAGCAGTTATCGGGGCTTCCTCGACTATGGCTACACCTTC.

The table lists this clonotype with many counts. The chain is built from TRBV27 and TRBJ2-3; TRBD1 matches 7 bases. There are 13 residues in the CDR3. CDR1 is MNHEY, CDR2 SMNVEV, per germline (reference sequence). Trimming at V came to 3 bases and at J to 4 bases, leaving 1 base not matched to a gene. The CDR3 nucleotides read TGTGCCAGCAGTTTGGGACAGCCAGATACGCAGTATTTT. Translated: CASSLGQPDTQYF.

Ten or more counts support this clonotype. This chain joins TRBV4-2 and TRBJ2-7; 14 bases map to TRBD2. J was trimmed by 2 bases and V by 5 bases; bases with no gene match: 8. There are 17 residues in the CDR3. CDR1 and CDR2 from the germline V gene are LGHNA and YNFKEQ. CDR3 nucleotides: TGTGCCAGCAGCACGGGACTAGCGGGAGAACTCACCTACGAGCAGTACTTC. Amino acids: CASSTGLAGELTYEQYF.

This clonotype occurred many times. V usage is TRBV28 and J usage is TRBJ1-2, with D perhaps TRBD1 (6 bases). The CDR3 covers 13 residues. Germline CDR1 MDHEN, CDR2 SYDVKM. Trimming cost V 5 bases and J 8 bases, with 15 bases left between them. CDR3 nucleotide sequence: TGTGCCAGCAGTCCCCTGACAGGAGACGGCTACACCTTC. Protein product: CASSPLTGDGYTF.

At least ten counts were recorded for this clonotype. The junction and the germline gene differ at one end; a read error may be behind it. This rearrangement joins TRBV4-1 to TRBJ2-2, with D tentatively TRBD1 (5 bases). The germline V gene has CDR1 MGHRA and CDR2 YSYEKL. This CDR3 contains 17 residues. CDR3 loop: CASSEETGHPNTGELFF. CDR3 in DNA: TGCGCCAGCAGCGAAGAAACAGGACACCCGAACACCGGGGAGCTGTTTTTT.

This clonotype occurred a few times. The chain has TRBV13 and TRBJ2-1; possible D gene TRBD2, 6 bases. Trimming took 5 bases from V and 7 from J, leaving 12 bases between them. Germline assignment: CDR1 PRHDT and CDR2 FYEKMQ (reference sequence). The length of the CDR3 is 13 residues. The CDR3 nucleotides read TGTGCCAGCAGCCCTTTGCGGGGAAATGAGCAGTTCTTC. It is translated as CASSPLRGNEQFF.

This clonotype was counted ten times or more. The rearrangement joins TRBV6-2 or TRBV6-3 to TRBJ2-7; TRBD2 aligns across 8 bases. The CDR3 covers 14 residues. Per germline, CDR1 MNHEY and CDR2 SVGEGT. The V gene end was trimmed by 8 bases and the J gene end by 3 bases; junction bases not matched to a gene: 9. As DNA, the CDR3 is TGTGCCAGCTATTTCGGGAGGGGAGTCTACGAGCAGTACTTC. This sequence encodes CASYFGRGVYEQYF.

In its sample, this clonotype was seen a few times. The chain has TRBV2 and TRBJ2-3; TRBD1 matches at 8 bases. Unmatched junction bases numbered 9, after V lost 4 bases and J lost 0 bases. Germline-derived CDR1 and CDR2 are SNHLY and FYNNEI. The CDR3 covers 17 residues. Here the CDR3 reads CASSVPRTGLSTDTQYF. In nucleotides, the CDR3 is TGTGCCAGCAGTGTACCACGGACAGGGTTGAGCACAGATACGCAGTATTTT.

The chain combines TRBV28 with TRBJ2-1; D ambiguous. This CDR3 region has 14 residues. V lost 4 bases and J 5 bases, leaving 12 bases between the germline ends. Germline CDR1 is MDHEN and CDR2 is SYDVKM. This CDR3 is CASSWRLGNNEQFF. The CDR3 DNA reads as TGTGCCAGCAGTTGGCGTTTGGGCAACAATGAGCAGTTCTTC.

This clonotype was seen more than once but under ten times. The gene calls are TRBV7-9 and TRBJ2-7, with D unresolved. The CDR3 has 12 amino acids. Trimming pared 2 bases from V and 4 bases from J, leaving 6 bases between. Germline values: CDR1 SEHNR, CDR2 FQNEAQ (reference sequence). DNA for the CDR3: TGTGCCAGCAGCTTACTCCTGTACGAGCAGTACTTC. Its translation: CASSLLLYEQYF.

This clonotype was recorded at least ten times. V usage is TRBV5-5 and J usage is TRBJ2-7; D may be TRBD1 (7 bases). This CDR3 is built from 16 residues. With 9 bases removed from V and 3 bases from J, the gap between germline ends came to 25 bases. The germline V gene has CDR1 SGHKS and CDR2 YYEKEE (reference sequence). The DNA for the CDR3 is TGTGCCAATTGGGACAGCCGGGACTCTACTTACTACGAGCAGTACTTC. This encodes CANWDSRDSTYYEQYF.

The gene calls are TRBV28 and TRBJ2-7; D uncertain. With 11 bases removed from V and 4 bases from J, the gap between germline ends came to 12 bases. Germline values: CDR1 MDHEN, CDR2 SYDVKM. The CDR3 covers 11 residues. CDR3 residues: CALIWPYEQYF. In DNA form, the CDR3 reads TGTGCCCTAATTTGGCCGTACGAGCAGTACTTC.

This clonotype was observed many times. CDR3 sequence: CASSTPQREHWDTQYF. The CDR3, as DNA: TGTGCCAGCAGCACGCCCCAGCGGGAGCATTGGGATACGCAGTATTTT. The V gene is TRBV7-9, the J gene TRBJ2-3; 8 bases fit TRBD2. V lost 5 bases and J lost 6; bases outside the gene matches: 13. The CDR3 contains 16 residues. Per germline, CDR1 SEHNR and CDR2 FQNEAQ (reference sequence).

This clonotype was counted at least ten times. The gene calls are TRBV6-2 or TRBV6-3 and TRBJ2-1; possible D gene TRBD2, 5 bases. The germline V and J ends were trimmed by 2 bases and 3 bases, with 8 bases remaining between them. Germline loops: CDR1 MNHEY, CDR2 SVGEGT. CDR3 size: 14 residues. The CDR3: CASSYRELYNEQFF. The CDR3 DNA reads TGTGCCAGCAGTTACAGGGAGCTCTACAATGAGCAGTTCTTC.

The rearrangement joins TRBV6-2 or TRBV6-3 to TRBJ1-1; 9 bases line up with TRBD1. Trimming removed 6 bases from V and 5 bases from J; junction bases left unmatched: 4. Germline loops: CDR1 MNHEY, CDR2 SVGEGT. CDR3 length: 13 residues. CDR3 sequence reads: CASSPGTGTEAFF. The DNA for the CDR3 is TGTGCCAGCAGCCCCGGGACAGGGACTGAAGCTTTCTTT.

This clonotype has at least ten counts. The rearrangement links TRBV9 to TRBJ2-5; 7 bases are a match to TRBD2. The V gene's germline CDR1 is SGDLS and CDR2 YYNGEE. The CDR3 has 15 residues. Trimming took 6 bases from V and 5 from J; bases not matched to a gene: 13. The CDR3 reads CASNIGGSLGETQYF. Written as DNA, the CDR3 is TGTGCCAGCAATATAGGCGGGAGTTTAGGGGAGACCCAGTACTTC.